Following are 4 T cell receptor beta chains from one sample sequenced in a study of blood T cell repertoires in COVID-19. TCRdb's table, derived via immunoSEQ multiplex PCR, lists solely in-frame clones and lacks some. The sample lists nearly 300,000 clones; under 90% were seen once. The sequenced sample was PBMCs or T cells enriched from blood (not recorded which). The receptors stem from a woman aged 45-60 years who had been exposed to COVID-19.

The chain has TRBV7-2 and TRBJ1-5; D perhaps matches TRBD1 (6 bases). The germline CDR1 and CDR2 sequences are SGHTA and FQGNSA. V was pared by 3 bases and J by 6 bases, with 15 bases between. The CDR3 totals 15 residues. The CDR3 coding sequence is TGTGCCAGCAGCTTCTCTGGGCCAGGGGCTCAGCCCCAGCATTTT. It translates to CASSFSGPGAQPQHF.

This chain joins TRBV7-9 and TRBJ1-4; tentatively, D is TRBD1 (5 bases). The CDR3 spans 18 residues. V was pared by 1 base and J by 5 bases, with 20 bases between. Germline CDR1 and CDR2: SEHNR and FQNEAQ (reference sequence). DNA for the CDR3: TGTGCCAGCAGCTTAGGCCCCCCTCGTTGGGGCTTGAATGAAAAACTGTTTTTT. Protein sequence: CASSLGPPRWGLNEKLFF.

This CDR3 is CASSSPTGGTYGYTF. CDR3 DNA sequence: TGTGCCAGCAGTTCACCGACAGGGGGGACCTATGGCTACACCTTC. The gene calls are TRBV28 and TRBJ1-2, with 9 bases that match TRBD1. This CDR3 region has 15 residues. V shed 4 bases and J 4 bases; nucleotides not matched to a gene: 7. The germline V gene has CDR1 MDHEN and CDR2 SYDVKM.

The rearrangement joins TRBV19 to TRBJ2-2; D unclear. With 5 bases removed from V and 4 bases from J, the gap between germline ends came to 11 bases. CDR1 is LNHDA and CDR2 is SQIVND in the germline V gene (reference sequence). The CDR3 has 14 amino acids. CDR3 loop: CASSSVYSTGELFF. Here the CDR3 DNA reads TGTGCCAGTAGTTCGGTCTATTCCACCGGGGAGCTGTTTTTT.